This entry lists 5 T cell receptor beta chains sequenced from one sample in a study of Tregs in tolerant kidney transplant recipients. TCRdb's table, derived via immunoSEQ multiplex PCR, lists solely in-frame clones and lacks some. The table shows tens of thousands of clones, with over 85% occurring only once. The material sequenced was CD4+ T cells from blood, taken before the transplant. The receptors originated from a human donor who received a combined kidney and bone marrow transplant.

This clone has a single count. The chain joins TRBV15 to TRBJ1-2; TRBD1 might be the D (5 bases). Germline V lookup: CDR1 LNHNV, CDR2 YYDKDF (reference sequence). The V and J ends lost 4 bases and 3 bases respectively, with 12 bases between them. This CDR3 has 14 residues. CDR3 sequence reads: CATSTDRGHYGYTF. CDR3 in DNA: TGTGCCACCAGCACCGACAGAGGCCACTATGGCTACACCTTC.

This clone occurred a few times. This chain joins TRBV27 and TRBJ2-3; D perhaps matches TRBD2 (6 bases). This CDR3 contains 16 residues. Per germline, CDR1 MNHEY and CDR2 SMNVEV (reference sequence). Deletions cut 5 bases from V and 0 bases from J, with 15 bases between. Here the CDR3 reads CASSTSGGTSTDTQYF. DNA of the CDR3: TGTGCCAGCAGTACCTCTGGCGGGACTAGCACAGATACGCAGTATTTT.

The chain links TRBV14 to TRBJ2-2, with D tentatively TRBD2 (5 bases). The CDR3 extends over 21 amino acids. The germline CDR1 and CDR2 sequences are SGHDN and FVKESK. V was pared by 0 bases and J by 0 bases, with 23 bases between. The CDR3 DNA sequence: TGTGCCAGCAGCCAAGAGGGCCGGGGAAACAGCTACCTTCCGAACACCGGGGAGCTGTTTTTT. Amino acids: CASSQEGRGNSYLPNTGELFF.

V is TRBV27 and J is TRBJ2-7; 9 bases are a match to TRBD2. This CDR3 is 15 amino acids long. Per the germline V gene, CDR1 is MNHEY and CDR2 is SMNVEV (reference sequence). Unmatched junction bases numbered 6, after V lost 4 bases and J lost 2 bases. In DNA, the CDR3 is TGTGCCAGCAGTTCATTAGCGGGGGTAACCTACGAGCAGTACTTC. It specifies CASSSLAGVTYEQYF.

The chain carries TRBV7-2 and TRBJ2-1, with 9 bases identical to TRBD1. V was pared by 0 bases and J by 10 bases, with 1 base of the junction left unmatched. The CDR3 totals 13 residues. Per germline, CDR1 SGHTA and CDR2 FQGNSA. This CDR3 reads CASSLATGGEQFF. In nucleotides, the CDR3 is TGTGCCAGCAGCTTAGCCACAGGGGGCGAGCAGTTCTTC.